The 2 T cell receptor beta chains below all came from one sample that was sequenced in a study of post-analysis software for immune sequencing data (dated by TCRdb to 2015 to 2017). These receptors have no known antigen. Study-level results and caveats: Significantly higher frequencies in patients than in controls were found for five or six TRBV segments, including TRBV5-6, TRBV5-1 and TRBV20-1.

Library construction relied on PCR. Sequencer: Illumina HiSeq 2500. Unique molecular identifiers were incorporated into TCR beta cDNA libraries to reduce PCR and sequencing biases. TCRdb's own reprocessing of the public reads used fastp at Q25 and MiXCR and kept productive beta chains. Every entry covers one CDR3 protein and lists the most common genes and DNA from its rows. Recorded for this sample are roughly 650,000 distinct CDR3 sequences; 59% of them occurred a single time. The top ten constitute 10% to 12% of the sample. Sequences were obtained from blood. Source of these receptors: a girl aged 2 to 10 with multiple sclerosis.

The chain links TRBV13 to TRBJ2-3; 7 bases are a match to TRBD1. Trimming at V came to 5 bases and at J to 1 base, leaving 6 bases not matched to a gene. There are 15 residues in the CDR3. Looked up from germline, CDR1 is PRHDT and CDR2 is FYEKMQ (reference sequence). The CDR3: CASSTYRGGTDTQYF. The CDR3 DNA follows: TGTGCCAGCAGCACTTACAGGGGAGGCACAGATACGCAGTATTTT.

The chain combines TRBV7-2 with TRBJ2-1, with 7 bases matching TRBD2. Trimming cost V 4 bases and J 2 bases; bases outside gene matches: 5. Germline assignment: CDR1 SGHTA and CDR2 FQGNSA. The CDR3 is made up of 15 amino acids. The chain's CDR3 is CASSSEAGTYNEQFF. The CDR3 coding sequence is TGTGCCAGCAGCTCAGAAGCGGGGACCTACAATGAGCAGTTCTTC. Complete variable domain (other parts from reference TRBV7-2 and TRBJ2-1): GAGVSQSPSNKVTEKGKDVELRCDPISGHTALYWYRQSLGQGLEFLIYFQGNSAPDKSGLPSDRFSAERTGGSVSTLTIQRTQQEDSAVYLCASSSEAGTYNEQFFGPGTRLTVL.